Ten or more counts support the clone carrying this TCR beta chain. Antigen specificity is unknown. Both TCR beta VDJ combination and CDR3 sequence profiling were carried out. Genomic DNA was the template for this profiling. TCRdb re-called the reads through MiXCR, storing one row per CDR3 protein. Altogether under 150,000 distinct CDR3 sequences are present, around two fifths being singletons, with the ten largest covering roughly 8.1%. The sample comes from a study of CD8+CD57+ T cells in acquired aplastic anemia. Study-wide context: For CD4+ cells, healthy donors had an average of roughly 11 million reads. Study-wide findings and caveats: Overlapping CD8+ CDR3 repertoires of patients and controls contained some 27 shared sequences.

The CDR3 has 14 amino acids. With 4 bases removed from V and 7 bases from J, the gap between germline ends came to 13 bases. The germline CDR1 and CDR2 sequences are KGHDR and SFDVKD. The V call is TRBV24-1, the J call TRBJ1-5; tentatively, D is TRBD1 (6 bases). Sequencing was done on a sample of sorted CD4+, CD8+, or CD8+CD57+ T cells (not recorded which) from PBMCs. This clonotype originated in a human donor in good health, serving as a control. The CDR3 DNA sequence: TGTGCCACCAGTGAATCAGGGGTAGGACAGCCCCAGCATTTT. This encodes CATSESGVGQPQHF.